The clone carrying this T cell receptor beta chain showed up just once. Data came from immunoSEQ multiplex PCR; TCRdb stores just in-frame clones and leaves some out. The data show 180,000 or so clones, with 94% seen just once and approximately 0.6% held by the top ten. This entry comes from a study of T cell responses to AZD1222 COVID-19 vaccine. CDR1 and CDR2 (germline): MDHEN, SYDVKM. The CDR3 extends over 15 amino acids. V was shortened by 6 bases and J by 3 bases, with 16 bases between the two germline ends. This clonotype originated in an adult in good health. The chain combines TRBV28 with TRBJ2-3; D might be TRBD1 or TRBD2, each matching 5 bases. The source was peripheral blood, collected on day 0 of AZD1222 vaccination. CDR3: CASSPWGPGTDTQYF. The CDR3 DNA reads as TGTGCCAGCAGCCCCTGGGGACCGGGGACAGATACGCAGTATTTT.